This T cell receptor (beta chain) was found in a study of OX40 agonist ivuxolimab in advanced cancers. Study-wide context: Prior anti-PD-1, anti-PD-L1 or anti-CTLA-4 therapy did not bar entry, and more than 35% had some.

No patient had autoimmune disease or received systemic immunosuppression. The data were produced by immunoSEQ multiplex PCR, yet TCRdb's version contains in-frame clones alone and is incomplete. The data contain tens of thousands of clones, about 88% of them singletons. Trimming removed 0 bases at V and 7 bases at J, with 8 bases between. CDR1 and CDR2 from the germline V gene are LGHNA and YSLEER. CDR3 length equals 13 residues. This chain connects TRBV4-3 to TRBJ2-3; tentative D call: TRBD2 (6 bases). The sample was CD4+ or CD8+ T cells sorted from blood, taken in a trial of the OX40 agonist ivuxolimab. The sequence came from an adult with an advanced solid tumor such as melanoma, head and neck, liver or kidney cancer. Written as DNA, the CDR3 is TGCGCCAGCAGCCAAGAAAGCGGGTATACGCAGTATTTT. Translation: CASSQESGYTQYF.